One sample yielded the 2 T cell receptor beta chains listed below, sequenced in a study of memory CD4+ T cells and cytomegalovirus serostatus. Profiling relied on immunoSEQ multiplex PCR, and the TCRdb table lists in-frame clones only, not all of them. The sample shows about 61,000 clones, approximately 78% of them seen only once. Single viable CD3+CD4+CD8-CD45RO+ cells were sorted as the memory CD4+ T cells. The sample was memory CD4+ T cells from blood. These receptors were collected from an adult in good health and CMV-seronegative.

CDR3: CASSLVRGTEAFF. Here the CDR3 DNA reads TGTGCCAGCAGCTTAGTCAGGGGCACTGAAGCTTTCTTT. The rearrangement links TRBV7-2 to TRBJ1-1; perhaps TRBD1 as D (6 bases). Trimming took 1 base from V and 4 from J, leaving 7 bases between them. CDR1 and CDR2 (germline): SGHTA, FQGNSA. There are 13 residues in the CDR3. Using reference TRBV7-2 and TRBJ1-1 for the parts outside the CDR3, the full variable domain is GAGVSQSPSNKVTEKGKDVELRCDPISGHTALYWYRQSLGQGLEFLIYFQGNSAPDKSGLPSDRFSAERTGGSVSTLTIQRTQQEDSAVYLCASSLVRGTEAFFGQGTRLTVV.

This sequence joins TRBV15 and TRBJ1-1; 9 bases are a match to TRBD1. The CDR3 is made up of 17 amino acids. The J segment lost 1 base and the V segment lost 4 bases, leaving 10 bases of the junction unmatched. Per the germline V gene, CDR1 is LNHNV and CDR2 is YYDKDF (reference sequence). The CDR3 reads CATSTLPGTGTNTEAFF. The DNA of the CDR3 is TGTGCCACCAGCACCTTACCCGGGACAGGGACGAACACTGAAGCTTTCTTT.